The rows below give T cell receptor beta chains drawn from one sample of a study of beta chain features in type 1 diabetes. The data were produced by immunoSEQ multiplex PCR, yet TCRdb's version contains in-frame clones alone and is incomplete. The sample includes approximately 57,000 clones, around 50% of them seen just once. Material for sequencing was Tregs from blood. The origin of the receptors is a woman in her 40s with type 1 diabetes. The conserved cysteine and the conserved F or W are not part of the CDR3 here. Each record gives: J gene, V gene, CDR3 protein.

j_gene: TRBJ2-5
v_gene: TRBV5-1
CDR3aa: ASSPPEGRETQY

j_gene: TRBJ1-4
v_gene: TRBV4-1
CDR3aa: ASSQADRGVDEKLF

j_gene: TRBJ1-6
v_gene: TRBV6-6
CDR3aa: ASRKEIQGPRSPLH

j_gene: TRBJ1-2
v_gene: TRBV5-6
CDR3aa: ASSFTGNGYT

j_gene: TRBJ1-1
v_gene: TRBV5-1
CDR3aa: ASSGGTALSINTEAF

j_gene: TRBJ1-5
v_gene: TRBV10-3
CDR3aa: AISEGPNQPQH

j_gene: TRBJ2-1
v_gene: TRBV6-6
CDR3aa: ASSYLDEQF

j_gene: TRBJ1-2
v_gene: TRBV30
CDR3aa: AWSEEGIHGYT

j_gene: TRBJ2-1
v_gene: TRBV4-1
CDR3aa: ASSQGGLSPYNEQF

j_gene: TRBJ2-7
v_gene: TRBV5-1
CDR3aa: ASSLAIAGGTYEQY

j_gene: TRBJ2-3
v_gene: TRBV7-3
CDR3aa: ASRLAGGGTDTQY

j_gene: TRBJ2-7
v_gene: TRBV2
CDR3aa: ASRAYSYEQY

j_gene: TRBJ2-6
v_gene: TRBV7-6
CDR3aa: ASSPGTDNVLT

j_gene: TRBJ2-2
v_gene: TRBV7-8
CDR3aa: ASSPQGTTGELF

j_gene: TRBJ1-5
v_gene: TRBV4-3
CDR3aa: ASSQIRGQPQH

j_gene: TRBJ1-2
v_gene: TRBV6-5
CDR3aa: ASSFSGTEGYT

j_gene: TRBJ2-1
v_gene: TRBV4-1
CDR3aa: ASSQGTGGAEQF

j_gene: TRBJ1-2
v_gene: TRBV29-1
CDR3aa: SVELQGGYGHT

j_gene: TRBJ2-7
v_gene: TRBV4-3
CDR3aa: ASSRTGSGAYEQY

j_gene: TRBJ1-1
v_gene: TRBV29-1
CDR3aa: SGGQSTEAF

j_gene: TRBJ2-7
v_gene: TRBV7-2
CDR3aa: ASSFAGENYEQY

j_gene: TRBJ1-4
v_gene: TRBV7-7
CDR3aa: ASSSALGEKLF

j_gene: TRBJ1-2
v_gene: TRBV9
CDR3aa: ASSRSRDMLIYGYT

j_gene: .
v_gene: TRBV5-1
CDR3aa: ASSFDGTSGFEQF

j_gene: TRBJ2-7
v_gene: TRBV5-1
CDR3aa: ASSLGRAMTYEQY

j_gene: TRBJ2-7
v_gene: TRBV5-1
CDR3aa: ASSLLQSYEQY

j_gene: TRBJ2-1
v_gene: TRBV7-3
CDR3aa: ASSPDGAAGDEQF

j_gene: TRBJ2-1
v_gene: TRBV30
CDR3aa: ALSPGLYLNNEQF

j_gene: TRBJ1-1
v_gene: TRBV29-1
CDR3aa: SPFGTGMATEAF